This T cell receptor (beta chain) is drawn from a study of OX40 agonist ivuxolimab in advanced cancers. Libraries were prepared by immunoSEQ multiplex PCR; TCRdb keeps only in-frame clonotypes and omits some of them. This sample has fewer than 15,000 clones; around 90% occur once, and the top ten carry approximately 70%. Germline V gene sequence: CDR1 MNHNS, CDR2 SASEGT. This CDR3 is built from 11 residues. For this clone: Its antigen is not identified.

Study-wide findings and caveats: Partial responders treated at 0.1-3.0 mg/kg exhibited clonal expansion among the lowest measured. Compared with CD4+, CD8+ T cells on average had more expanded clones.

This sequence was found in an adult with an advanced solid tumor such as melanoma, head and neck, liver or kidney cancer. The source was CD4+ or CD8+ T cells sorted from blood, collected in a trial of the OX40 agonist ivuxolimab. This chain uses TRBV6-1 with TRBJ1-2, with D maybe TRBD1 (5 bases). CDR3 bases: TGTGGAACCGGGACGTACTATGGCTACACCTTC. Encoded protein: CGTGTYYGYTF.